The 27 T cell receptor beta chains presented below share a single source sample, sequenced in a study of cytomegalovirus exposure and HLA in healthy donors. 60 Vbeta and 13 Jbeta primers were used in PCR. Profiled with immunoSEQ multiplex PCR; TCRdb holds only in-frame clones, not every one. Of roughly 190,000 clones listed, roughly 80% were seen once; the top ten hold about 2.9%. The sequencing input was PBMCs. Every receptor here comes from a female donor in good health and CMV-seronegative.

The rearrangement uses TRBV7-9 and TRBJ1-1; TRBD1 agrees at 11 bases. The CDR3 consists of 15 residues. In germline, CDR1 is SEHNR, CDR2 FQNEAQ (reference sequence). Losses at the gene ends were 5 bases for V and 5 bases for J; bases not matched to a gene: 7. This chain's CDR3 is CASSTGQGAFTEAFF. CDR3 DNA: TGTGCCAGCAGCACAGGACAGGGGGCTTTTACTGAAGCTTTCTTT.

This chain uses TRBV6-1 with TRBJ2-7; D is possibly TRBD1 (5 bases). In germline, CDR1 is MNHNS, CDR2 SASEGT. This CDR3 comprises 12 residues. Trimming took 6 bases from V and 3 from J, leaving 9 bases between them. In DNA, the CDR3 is TGTGCCAGCAGGGGGCAGATCTACGAGCAGTACTTC. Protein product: CASRGQIYEQYF.

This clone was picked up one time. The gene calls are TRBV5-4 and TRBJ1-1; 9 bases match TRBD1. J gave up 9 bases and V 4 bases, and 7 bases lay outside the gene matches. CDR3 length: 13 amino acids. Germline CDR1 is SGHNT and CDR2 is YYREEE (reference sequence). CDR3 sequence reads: CASSIDRGGKAFF. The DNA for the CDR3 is TGTGCCAGCAGCATCGACAGGGGGGGGAAAGCTTTCTTT.

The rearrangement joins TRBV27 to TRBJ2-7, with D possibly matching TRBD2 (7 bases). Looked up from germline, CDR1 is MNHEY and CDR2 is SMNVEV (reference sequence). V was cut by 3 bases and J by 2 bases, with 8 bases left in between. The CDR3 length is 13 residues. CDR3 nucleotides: TGTGCCAGCAGTTTGGGGGGGCCCTACGAGCAGTACTTC. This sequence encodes CASSLGGPYEQYF.

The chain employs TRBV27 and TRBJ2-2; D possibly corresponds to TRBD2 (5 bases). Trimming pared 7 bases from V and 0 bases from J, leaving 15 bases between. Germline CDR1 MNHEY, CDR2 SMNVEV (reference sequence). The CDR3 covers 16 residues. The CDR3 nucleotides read TGTGCCAGCACCTCAGGAGGTACCGCGAACACCGGGGAGCTGTTTTTT. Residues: CASTSGGTANTGELFF.

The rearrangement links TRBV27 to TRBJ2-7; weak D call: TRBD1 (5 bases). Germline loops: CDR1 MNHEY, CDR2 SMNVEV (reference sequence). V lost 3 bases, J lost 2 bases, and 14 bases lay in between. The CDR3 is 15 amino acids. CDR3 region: CASSFLTALTYEQYF. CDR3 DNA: TGTGCCAGCAGTTTCCTGACAGCACTGACCTACGAGCAGTACTTC.

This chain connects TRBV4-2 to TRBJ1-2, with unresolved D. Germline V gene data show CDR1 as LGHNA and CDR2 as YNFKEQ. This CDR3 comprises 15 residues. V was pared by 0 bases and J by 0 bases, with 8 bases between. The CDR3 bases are TGTGCCAGCAGCCAAGATTGGCAAACTAACTATGGCTACACCTTC. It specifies CASSQDWQTNYGYTF.

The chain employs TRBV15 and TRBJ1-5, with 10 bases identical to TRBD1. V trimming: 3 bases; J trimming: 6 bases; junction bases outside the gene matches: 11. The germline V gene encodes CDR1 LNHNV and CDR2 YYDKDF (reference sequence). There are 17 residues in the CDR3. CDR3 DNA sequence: TGTGCCACCAGCAGCTCAAACCGGGACAGGGGTGGTCAGCCCCAGCATTTT. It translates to CATSSSNRDRGGQPQHF.

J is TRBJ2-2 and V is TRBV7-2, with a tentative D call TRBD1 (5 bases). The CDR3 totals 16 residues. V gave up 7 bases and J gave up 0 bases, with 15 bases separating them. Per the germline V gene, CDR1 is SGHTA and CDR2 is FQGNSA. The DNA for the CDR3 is TGTGCCAGCACGGTTGGGGCTGATCCGAACACCGGGGAGCTGTTTTTT. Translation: CASTVGADPNTGELFF.

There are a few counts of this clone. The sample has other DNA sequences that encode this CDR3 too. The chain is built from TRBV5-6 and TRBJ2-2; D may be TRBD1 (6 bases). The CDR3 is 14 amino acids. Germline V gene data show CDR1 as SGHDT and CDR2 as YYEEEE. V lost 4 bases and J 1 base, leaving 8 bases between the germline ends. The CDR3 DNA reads TGTGCCAGCAGCAGGACAGTGAACACCGGGGAGCTGTTTTTT. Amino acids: CASSRTVNTGELFF. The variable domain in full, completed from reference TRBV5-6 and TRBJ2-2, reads DAGVTQSPTHLIKTRGQQVTLRCSPKSGHDTVSWYQQALGQGPQFIFQYYEEEERQRGNFPDRFSGHQFPNYSSELNVNALLLGDSALYLCASSRTVNTGELFFGEGSRLTVL.

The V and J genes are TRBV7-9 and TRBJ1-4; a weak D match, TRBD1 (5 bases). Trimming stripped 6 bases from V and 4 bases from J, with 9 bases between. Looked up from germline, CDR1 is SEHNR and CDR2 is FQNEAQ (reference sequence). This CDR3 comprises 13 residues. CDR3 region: CASRGEGNEKLFF. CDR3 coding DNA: TGTGCCAGCAGAGGGGAGGGTAATGAAAAACTGTTTTTT.

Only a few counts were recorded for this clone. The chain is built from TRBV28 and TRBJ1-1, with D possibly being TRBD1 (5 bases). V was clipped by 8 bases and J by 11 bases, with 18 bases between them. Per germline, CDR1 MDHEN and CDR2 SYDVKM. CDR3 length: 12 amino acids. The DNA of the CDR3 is TGTGCCAGCGTTCCAGGGATCGGTTCGGCTTTCTTT. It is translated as CASVPGIGSAFF.

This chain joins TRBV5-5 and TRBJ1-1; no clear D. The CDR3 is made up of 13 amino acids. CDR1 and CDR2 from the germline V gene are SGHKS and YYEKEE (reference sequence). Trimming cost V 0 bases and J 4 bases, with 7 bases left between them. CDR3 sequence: CASSLGVGTEAFF. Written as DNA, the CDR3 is TGTGCCAGCAGCTTGGGAGTCGGCACTGAAGCTTTCTTT.

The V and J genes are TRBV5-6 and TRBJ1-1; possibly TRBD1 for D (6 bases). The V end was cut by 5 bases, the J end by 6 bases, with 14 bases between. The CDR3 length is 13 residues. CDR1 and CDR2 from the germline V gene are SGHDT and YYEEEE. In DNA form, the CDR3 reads TGTGCCAGCAGTATTGGACAGTCCCCTGAAGCTTTCTTT. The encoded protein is CASSIGQSPEAFF.

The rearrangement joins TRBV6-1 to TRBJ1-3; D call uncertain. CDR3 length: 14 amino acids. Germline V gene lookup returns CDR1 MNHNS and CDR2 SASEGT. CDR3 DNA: TGTGCAGTTCCCCATGGAGACTCTGGAAACACCATATATTTT. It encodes CAVPHGDSGNTIYF.

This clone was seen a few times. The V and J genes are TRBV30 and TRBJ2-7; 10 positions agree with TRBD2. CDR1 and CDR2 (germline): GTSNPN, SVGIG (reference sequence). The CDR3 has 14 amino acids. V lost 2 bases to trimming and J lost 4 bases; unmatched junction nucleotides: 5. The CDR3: CAWSYSGGAYEQYF. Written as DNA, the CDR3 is TGTGCCTGGAGTTACAGCGGGGGGGCTTACGAGCAGTACTTC.

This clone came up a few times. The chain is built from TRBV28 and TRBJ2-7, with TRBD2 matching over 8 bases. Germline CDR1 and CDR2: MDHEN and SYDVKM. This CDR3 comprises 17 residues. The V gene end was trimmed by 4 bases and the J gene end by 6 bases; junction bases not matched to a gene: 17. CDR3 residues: CASSSRGGTGKLGEQYF. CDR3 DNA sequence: TGTGCCAGCAGTTCTCGCGGGGGGACGGGGAAGCTGGGCGAGCAGTACTTC.

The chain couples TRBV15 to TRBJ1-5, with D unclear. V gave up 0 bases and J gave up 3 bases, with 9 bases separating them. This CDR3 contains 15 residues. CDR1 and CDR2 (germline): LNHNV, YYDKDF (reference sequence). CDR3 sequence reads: CATSRDRGSNQPQHF. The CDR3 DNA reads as TGTGCCACCAGCAGAGACCGAGGGTCCAATCAGCCCCAGCATTTT.

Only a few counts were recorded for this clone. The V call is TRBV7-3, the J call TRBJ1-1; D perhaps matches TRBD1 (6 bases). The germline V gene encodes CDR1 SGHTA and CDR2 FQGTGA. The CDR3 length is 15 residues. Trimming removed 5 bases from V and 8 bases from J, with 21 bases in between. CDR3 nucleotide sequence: TGTGCCAGCAGCGCCTCCTCAGGGGACCTGGGGGAAGCTTTCTTT. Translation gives CASSASSGDLGEAFF. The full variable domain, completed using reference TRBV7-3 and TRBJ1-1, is GAGVSQTPSNKVTEKGKYVELRCDPISGHTALYWYRQSLGQGPEFLIYFQGTGAADDSGLPNDRFFAVRPEGSVSTLKIQRTERGDSAVYLCASSASSGDLGEAFFGQGTRLTVV.

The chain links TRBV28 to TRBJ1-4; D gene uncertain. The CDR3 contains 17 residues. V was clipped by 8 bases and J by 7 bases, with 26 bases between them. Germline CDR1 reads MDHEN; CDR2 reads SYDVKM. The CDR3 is CASLSTRDSRHSEKLFF. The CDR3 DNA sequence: TGTGCCAGCTTATCGACGCGGGATTCCAGGCACAGTGAAAAACTGTTTTTT.

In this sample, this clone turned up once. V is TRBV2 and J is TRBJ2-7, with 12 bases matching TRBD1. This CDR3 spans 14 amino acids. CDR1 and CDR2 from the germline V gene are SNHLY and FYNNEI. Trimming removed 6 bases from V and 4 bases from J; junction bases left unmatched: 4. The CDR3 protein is CASRGQGAQYEQYF. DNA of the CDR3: TGTGCCAGCAGGGGACAGGGGGCTCAGTACGAGCAGTACTTC.

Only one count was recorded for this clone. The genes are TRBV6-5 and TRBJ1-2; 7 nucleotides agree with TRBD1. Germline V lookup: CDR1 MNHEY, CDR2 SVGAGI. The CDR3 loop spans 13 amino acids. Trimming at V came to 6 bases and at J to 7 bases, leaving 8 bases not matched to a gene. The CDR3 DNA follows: TGTGCCAGCAGCCCCCAGGGGGTAGTTGGCTACACCTTC. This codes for CASSPQGVVGYTF.

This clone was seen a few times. The CDR3 spells CASSPRKIAGGIADTQYF. The CDR3 DNA is TGTGCCAGTAGTCCTCGCAAAATAGCGGGAGGAATCGCAGATACGCAGTATTTT. The rearrangement joins TRBV19 to TRBJ2-3, with 10 bases lining up with TRBD2. With V trimmed by 5 bases and J by 4 bases, 15 bases remained unmatched. Germline CDR1 is LNHDA and CDR2 is SQIVND (reference sequence). The CDR3 covers 18 residues. The full variable domain, its missing parts supplied by reference TRBV19 and TRBJ2-3, is DGGITQSPKYLFRKEGQNVTLSCEQNLNHDAMYWYRQDPGQGLRLIYYSQIVNDFQKGDIAEGYSVSREKKESFPLTVTSAQKNPTAFYLCASSPRKIAGGIADTQYFGPGTRLTVL.

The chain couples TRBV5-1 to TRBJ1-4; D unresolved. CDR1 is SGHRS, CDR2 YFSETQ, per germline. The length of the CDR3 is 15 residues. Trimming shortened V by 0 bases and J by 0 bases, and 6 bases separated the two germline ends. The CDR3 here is CASSLGEATNEKLFF. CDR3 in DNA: TGCGCCAGCAGCTTGGGAGAGGCAACTAATGAAAAACTGTTTTTT.

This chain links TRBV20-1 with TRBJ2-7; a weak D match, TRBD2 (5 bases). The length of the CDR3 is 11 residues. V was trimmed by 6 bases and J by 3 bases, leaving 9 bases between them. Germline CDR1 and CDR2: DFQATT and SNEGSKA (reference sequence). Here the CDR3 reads CSAARDYEQYF. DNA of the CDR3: TGCAGTGCGGCACGGGACTACGAGCAGTACTTC.

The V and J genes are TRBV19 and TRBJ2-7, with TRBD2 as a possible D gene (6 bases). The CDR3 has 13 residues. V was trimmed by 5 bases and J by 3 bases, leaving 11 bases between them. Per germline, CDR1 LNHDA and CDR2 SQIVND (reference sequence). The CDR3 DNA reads TGTGCCAGTAGTTCCGACGGGGGCTACGAGCAGTACTTC. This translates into CASSSDGGYEQYF.

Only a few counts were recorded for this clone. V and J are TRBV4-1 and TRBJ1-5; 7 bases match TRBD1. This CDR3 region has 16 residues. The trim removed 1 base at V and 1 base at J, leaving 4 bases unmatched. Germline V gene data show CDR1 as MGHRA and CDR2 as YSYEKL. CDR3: CASSQGQGPSNQPQHF. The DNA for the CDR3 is TGCGCCAGCAGCCAAGGACAGGGTCCGAGCAATCAGCCCCAGCATTTT.